The 20 T cell receptor beta chains in this list originate from one sample, sequenced in a study of blood T cell repertoires in COVID-19. Measured with immunoSEQ multiplex PCR; TCRdb has only the in-frame clones, and not every one. The sample shows some 52,000 clones, about 90% of them seen only once. Sequenced sample: peripheral blood. The receptors were sampled from a human donor with active COVID-19. The donor label of this sample is uncertain.

Turning to this clone: One end of the junction is discordant with germline, which a read error may explain. The chain combines TRBV12-3 or TRBV12-4 with TRBJ2-7; 15 bases align to TRBD2. The CDR3 runs to 12 residues. DNA of the CDR3: TGTGCCAGCAGGGGACTAGCGGGGGGTTCAAACTTC. It specifies CASRGLAGGSNF.

The V call is TRBV27, the J call TRBJ2-2; 10 bases align to TRBD2. Per germline, CDR1 MNHEY and CDR2 SMNVEV (reference sequence). With V trimmed by 3 bases and J by 6 bases, 4 bases remained unmatched. The CDR3 consists of 15 residues. CDR3 protein: CASSFSGGRAGELFF. The CDR3 DNA follows: TGTGCCAGCAGTTTTAGCGGGGGGAGGGCCGGGGAGCTGTTTTTT.

Only a few counts were recorded for this clone. The gene calls are TRBV19 and TRBJ2-1, with D uncertain. Trimming pared 3 bases from V and 3 bases from J, leaving 6 bases between. CDR3 length equals 13 residues. Germline loops: CDR1 LNHDA, CDR2 SQIVND (reference sequence). CDR3 DNA: TGTGCCAGTAGTATCCGCAGCTACAATGAGCAGTTCTTC. It translates to CASSIRSYNEQFF.

V is TRBV27 and J is TRBJ1-6, with D possibly TRBD1 on 5 matching bases. This CDR3 is built from 13 residues. V was clipped by 0 bases and J by 8 bases, with 5 bases between them. Germline V gene data show CDR1 as MNHEY and CDR2 as SMNVEV (reference sequence). CDR3 in amino acids: CASSLSTDSPLHF. Here the CDR3 DNA reads TGTGCCAGCAGTTTATCGACAGATTCACCCCTCCACTTT.

This clone has a handful of counts. The genes are TRBV6-5 and TRBJ1-5; 10 bases match TRBD1. The V gene's germline CDR1 is MNHEY and CDR2 SVGAGI. This CDR3 is 15 amino acids long. Losses at the gene ends were 8 bases for V and 1 base for J; bases not matched to a gene: 5. CDR3 in amino acids: CASGGQGMSNQPQHF. As DNA, the CDR3 is TGTGCCAGCGGGGGACAGGGGATGAGCAATCAGCCCCAGCATTTT.

The chain's CDR3 is CASSYSARSSGNTIYF. Written as DNA, the CDR3 is TGTGCCAGCAGTTACTCGGCCCGAAGCTCTGGAAACACCATATATTTT. This sequence joins TRBV6-5 and TRBJ1-3, with D unclear. From germline, CDR1 is MNHEY and CDR2 SVGAGI. There are 16 residues in the CDR3. The ends were cut back, 0 bases at V and 0 bases at J, with 9 bases in the middle.

J is TRBJ1-5 and V is TRBV6-5; D may be TRBD1 (5 bases). The CDR3 sequence is 16 residues long. Germline CDR1 and CDR2: MNHEY and SVGAGI. V was clipped by 0 bases and J by 2 bases, with 11 bases between them. The CDR3 nucleotides read TGTGCCAGCAGTTACTCGTCGCGGGGGGGCAATCAGCCCCAGCATTTT. Protein product: CASSYSSRGGNQPQHF.

The chain uses TRBV4-3 and TRBJ2-7, with TRBD2 identical over 11 bases. The V gene's germline CDR1 is LGHNA and CDR2 YSLEER. V lost 0 bases, J lost 3 bases, and 10 bases stayed unmatched. The CDR3 runs to 18 residues. The CDR3 here is CASSQEHTGLAGLYEQYF. CDR3 sequence (DNA): TGCGCCAGCAGCCAAGAACATACCGGACTAGCGGGTCTCTACGAGCAGTACTTC.

The chain couples TRBV6-5 to TRBJ2-3; D not certain. Germline CDR1 reads MNHEY; CDR2 reads SVGAGI. The CDR3 contains 12 residues. The V gene lost 7 bases and the J gene lost 2 bases, with 7 bases spanning the gap. The DNA of the CDR3 is TGTGCCAGCACCAGAAACACAGATACGCAGTATTTT. Protein product: CASTRNTDTQYF.

The V and J genes are TRBV7-2 and TRBJ1-2, with D uncertain. The CDR3 length is 13 residues. Trimming stripped 0 bases from V and 8 bases from J, with 10 bases between. CDR1 is SGHTA and CDR2 is FQGNSA in the germline V gene. CDR3 loop: CASSLATSSGYTF. CDR3 nucleotides: TGTGCCAGCAGCTTAGCTACGAGTTCCGGCTACACCTTC.

The chain's CDR3 is CASQQGHPYEQYF. The DNA for the CDR3 is TGTGCCAGCCAACAGGGGCATCCCTACGAGCAGTACTTC. The chain uses TRBV6-5 and TRBJ2-7; 7 nucleotides match TRBD1. The trim removed 8 bases at V and 2 bases at J, leaving 6 bases unmatched. Germline CDR1 reads MNHEY; CDR2 reads SVGAGI. The length of the CDR3 is 13 residues.

The rearrangement uses TRBV29-1 and TRBJ2-1; 10 bases match TRBD2. V lost 4 bases to trimming and J lost 8 bases; unmatched junction nucleotides: 14. CDR1 is SQVTM, CDR2 ANQGSEA, per germline. This CDR3 is built from 16 residues. The CDR3, as DNA: TGCAGCGTTGGTCTGCCTAGCGGGGGCTTTACGGATGAGCAGTTCTTC. This encodes CSVGLPSGGFTDEQFF.

The chain employs TRBV5-4 and TRBJ1-5, with 8 bases lining up with TRBD1. CDR1 SGHNT and CDR2 YYREEE come from the germline V gene (reference sequence). V lost 3 bases, J lost 7 bases, and 12 bases stayed unmatched. The CDR3 has 16 residues. In DNA form, the CDR3 reads TGTGCCAGCAGCTATAGCGGACAGGGATGGGGACAGCCCCAGCATTTT. This encodes CASSYSGQGWGQPQHF.

This chain's CDR3 is CASSGGGSQPQHF. Written as DNA, the CDR3 is TGTGCCAGCAGCGGGGGCGGGAGTCAGCCCCAGCATTTT. The rearrangement uses TRBV3-1 (or the pseudogene TRBV3-2) and TRBJ1-5; tentatively, D is TRBD1 (6 bases). The germline V and J ends were trimmed by 5 bases and 6 bases, with 11 bases remaining between them. The CDR3 length is 13 residues. CDR1 and CDR2 from the germline V gene are LGHDT and YNNKEL (reference sequence).

This clone has only one observation. The chain is built from TRBV6-2 or TRBV6-3 and TRBJ2-3, with a tentative D call TRBD2 (6 bases). V was shortened by 7 bases and J by 4 bases, with 15 bases between the two germline ends. The CDR3 is made up of 14 amino acids. Germline V gene lookup returns CDR1 MNHEY and CDR2 SVGEGT. The DNA for the CDR3 is TGTGCCAGCACCCCGTGGGGGAGGCCAGATACGCAGTATTTT. Translated: CASTPWGRPDTQYF.

This chain connects TRBV19 to TRBJ1-2; no firm D call. Trimming shortened V by 6 bases and J by 3 bases, and 14 bases separated the two germline ends. The CDR3 extends over 14 amino acids. Germline V gene lookup returns CDR1 LNHDA and CDR2 SQIVND (reference sequence). The CDR3 DNA follows: TGTGCCAGTAGCTCTGATAGCCCACACTATGGCTACACCTTC. Translation gives CASSSDSPHYGYTF.

This clone was observed a few times. The CDR3 DNA sequence: TGCGCCAGCAGCTTGGCCTCCCCGGGTTCGGTATCTAACTATGGCTACACCTTC. Translated: CASSLASPGSVSNYGYTF. This chain uses TRBV5-1 with TRBJ1-2; D unclear. Germline loops: CDR1 SGHRS, CDR2 YFSETQ. Trimming took off 0 bases at V and 0 bases at J, with 18 bases between the two ends. This CDR3 comprises 18 residues.

J is TRBJ1-2 and V is TRBV9, with D possibly matching TRBD1 (5 bases). There are 15 residues in the CDR3. Deletions cut 0 bases from V and 2 bases from J, with 11 bases between. CDR1 and CDR2 (germline): SGDLS, YYNGEE. The CDR3 region is CASSVDPGWNYGYTF. The CDR3 DNA sequence: TGTGCCAGCAGCGTAGATCCAGGGTGGAACTATGGCTACACCTTC.

The chain links TRBV7-9 to TRBJ2-5; D call uncertain. V lost 1 base to trimming and J lost 5 bases, with 5 bases between them. The CDR3 covers 12 residues. The germline gives CDR1 SEHNR, CDR2 FQNEAQ (reference sequence). In nucleotides, the CDR3 is TGTGCCAGCAGCTTAGTCCTTGAGACCCAGTACTTC. Encoded protein: CASSLVLETQYF.

The rearrangement links TRBV2 to TRBJ1-5, with a weak D call TRBD1 (6 bases). Trimming removed 6 bases at V and 2 bases at J, with 14 bases between. CDR3 size: 15 residues. The germline CDR1 and CDR2 sequences are SNHLY and FYNNEI. This chain's CDR3 is CASRPDRRGNQPQHF. As DNA, the CDR3 is TGTGCCAGCAGACCCGACAGGCGGGGCAATCAGCCCCAGCATTTT.